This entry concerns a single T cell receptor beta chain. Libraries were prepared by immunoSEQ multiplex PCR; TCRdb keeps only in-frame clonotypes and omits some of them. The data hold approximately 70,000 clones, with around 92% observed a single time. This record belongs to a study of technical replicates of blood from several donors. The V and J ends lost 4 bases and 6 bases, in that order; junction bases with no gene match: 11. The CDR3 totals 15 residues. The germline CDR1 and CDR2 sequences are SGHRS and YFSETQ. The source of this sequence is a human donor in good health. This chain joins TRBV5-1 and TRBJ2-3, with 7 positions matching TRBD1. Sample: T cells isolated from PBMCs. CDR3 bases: TGCGCCAGCAGCACCATCCCGACAGGGTGGGATACGCAGTATTTT. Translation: CASSTIPTGWDTQYF.